The source of this T cell receptor (beta chain) is a study of blood T cell repertoires in COVID-19. Whole-study context: Samples taken during acute and convalescent COVID-19 were collected in the United States, Italy and Spain. The analysed material was cDNA or gDNA that came from T cells, B-cell-depleted T cells, or PBMCs.

Profiled with immunoSEQ multiplex PCR; TCRdb holds only in-frame clones, not every one. The sample comprises around 150,000 clones, 80% to 90% of which are singletons, and about 7.3% rests with the top ten. The recovered donors of Cohort 3 showed two negative PCRs, clearance, or symptom resolution. The source of this sequence is a man aged 45-65 years who had recovered from COVID-19. The sequenced sample was PBMCs or T cells enriched from blood (not recorded which).

The CDR3 here is CASSFYIAGGSTDTQYF. The DNA for the CDR3 is TGTGCCAGCAGCTTCTATATAGCGGGGGGGTCCACAGATACGCAGTATTTT. The chain combines TRBV6-2 or TRBV6-3 with TRBJ2-3, with TRBD2 matching 11 bases. The trim removed 6 bases at V and 2 bases at J, leaving 10 bases unmatched. This CDR3 region has 17 residues. CDR1 is MNHEY and CDR2 is SVGEGT in the germline V gene.